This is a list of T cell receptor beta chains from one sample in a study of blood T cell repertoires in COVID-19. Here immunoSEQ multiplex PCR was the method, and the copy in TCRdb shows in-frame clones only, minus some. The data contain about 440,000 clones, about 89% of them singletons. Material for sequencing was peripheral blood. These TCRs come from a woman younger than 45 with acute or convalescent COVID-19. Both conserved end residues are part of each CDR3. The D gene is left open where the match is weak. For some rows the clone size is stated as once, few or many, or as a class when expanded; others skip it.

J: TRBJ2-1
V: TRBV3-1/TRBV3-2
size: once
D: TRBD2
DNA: TGTGCCAGCAGCCAAGATACTGTCGGGACTATCGACAATGAGCAGTTCTTC
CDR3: CASSQDTVGTIDNEQFF

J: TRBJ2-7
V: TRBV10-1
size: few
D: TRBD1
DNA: TGCGCCAGCAGCCGTACAGGGGTTGGGGAGCAGTACTTC
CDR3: CASSRTGVGEQYF

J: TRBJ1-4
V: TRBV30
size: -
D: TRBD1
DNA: TGTGCCTGGAGCGAAGGACAGGTCGCTAATGAAAAACTGTTTTTT
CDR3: CAWSEGQVANEKLFF

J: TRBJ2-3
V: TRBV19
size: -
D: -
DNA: TGTGCCAGTAGTATAGGACCGCCGGGGGGCACAGATACGCAGTATTTT
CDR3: CASSIGPPGGTDTQYF

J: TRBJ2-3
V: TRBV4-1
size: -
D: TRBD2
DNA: TGCGCCAGCAGCCAAGATGGGGGGGACGGCACAGATACGCAGTATTTT
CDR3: CASSQDGGDGTDTQYF

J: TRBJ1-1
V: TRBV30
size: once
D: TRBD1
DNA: TGTGCCTGGAGTCTCTATGGAAGGGACAGGGAAGCTTTCTTT
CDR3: CAWSLYGRDREAFF

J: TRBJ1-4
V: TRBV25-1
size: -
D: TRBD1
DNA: TGTGCCAGCAGTAGCGCCGGGACAGGGGGAAGGGAGGAACTGTTTTTT
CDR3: CASSSAGTGGREELFF

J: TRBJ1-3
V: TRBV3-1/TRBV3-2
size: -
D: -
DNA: TGTGCCAGCAGCCAAGCGACAGGCGCTGGAAACACCATATATTTT
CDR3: CASSQATGAGNTIYF

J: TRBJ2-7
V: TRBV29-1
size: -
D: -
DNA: TGCAGCGTTGAAGGCGGGGACTCCTACGAGCAGTACTTC
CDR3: CSVEGGDSYEQYF

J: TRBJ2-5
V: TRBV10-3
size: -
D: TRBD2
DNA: TGTGCCATCAGTGAGTTAGCGGGGGGGCCAGAGACCCAGTACTTC
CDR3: CAISELAGGPETQYF

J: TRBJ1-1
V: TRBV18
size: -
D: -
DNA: TGTGCCAGCTCACCATCAGGGGTCAGCACTGAAGCTTTCTTT
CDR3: CASSPSGVSTEAFF

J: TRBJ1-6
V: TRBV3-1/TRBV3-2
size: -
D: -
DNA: TGTGCCAGCAGCCAAGATTGGGGGCGTAATTCACCCCTCCACTTT
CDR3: CASSQDWGRNSPLHF

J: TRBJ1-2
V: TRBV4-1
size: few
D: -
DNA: TGCGCCAGCAGCAAAGATACGGGGTTTAGTGGCTACACCTTC
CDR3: CASSKDTGFSGYTF

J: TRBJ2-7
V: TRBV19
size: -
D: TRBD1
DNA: TGTGCCAGTAATCCCGGACAGGGATACTACGAGCAGTACTTC
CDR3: CASNPGQGYYEQYF

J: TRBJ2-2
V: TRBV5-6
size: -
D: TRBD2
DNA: TGTGCCAGCAGCTTGCGCGGGGGGGCCGGCGGGGAGCTGTTTTTT
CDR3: CASSLRGGAGGELFF

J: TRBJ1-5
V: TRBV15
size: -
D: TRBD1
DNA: TGTGCCACCGGGACAGGGGGCCTAAATCAGCCCCAGCATTTT
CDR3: CATGTGGLNQPQHF

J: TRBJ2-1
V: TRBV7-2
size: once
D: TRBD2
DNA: TGTGCCAGCAGCCCCAGCGGGGGGGCCGGGGATGAGCAGTTCTTC
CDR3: CASSPSGGAGDEQFF

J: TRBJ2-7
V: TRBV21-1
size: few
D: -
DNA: TGTGCCAGCAGCGACTCGGGACAGTCCTACGAGCAGTACTTC
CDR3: CASSDSGQSYEQYF

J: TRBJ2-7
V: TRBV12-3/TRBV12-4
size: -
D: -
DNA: TGTGCCAGCAGTTTAACAGGGAGATACGAGCAGTACTTC
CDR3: CASSLTGRYEQYF

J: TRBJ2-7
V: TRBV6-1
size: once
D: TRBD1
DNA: TGTGCCAGCAGTGAACCCATGAAGGACAGGACCTACGAGCAGTACTTC
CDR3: CASSEPMKDRTYEQYF

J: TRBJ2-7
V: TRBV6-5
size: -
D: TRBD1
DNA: TGTGCCAGCAGGTATTCCGGGACAGGGAATTACGAGCAGTACTTC
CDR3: CASRYSGTGNYEQYF

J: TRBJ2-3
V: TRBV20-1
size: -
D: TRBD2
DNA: TGCAGTGCTAGTTCTAGCGGGGGGCGAGATACGCAGTATTTT
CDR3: CSASSSGGRDTQYF

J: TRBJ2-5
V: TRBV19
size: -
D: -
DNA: TGTGCCAGTAGTATAGGGGGGACAAAAGAGACCCAGTACTTC
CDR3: CASSIGGTKETQYF

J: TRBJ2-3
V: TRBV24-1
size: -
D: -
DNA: TGTGCCACCAGTGATTTTAGAGGGGGGGCCGCAGATACGCAGTATTTT
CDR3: CATSDFRGGAADTQYF

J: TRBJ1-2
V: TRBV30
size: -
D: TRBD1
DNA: TGTGCCTGGAGTAGGGGCATGGTGGGACAGGGGAACGGCTACACCTTC
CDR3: CAWSRGMVGQGNGYTF

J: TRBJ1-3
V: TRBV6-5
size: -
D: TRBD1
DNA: TGTGCCAGCAGCCGGGACAGACCTGGAAACACCATATATTTT
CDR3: CASSRDRPGNTIYF

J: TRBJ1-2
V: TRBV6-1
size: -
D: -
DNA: TGTGCCAGCAGTGAAGAACGAGCTGCAGGGGGCTACACCTTC
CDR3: CASSEERAAGGYTF

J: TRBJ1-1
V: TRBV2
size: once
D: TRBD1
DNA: TGTGCCAGCAGGCCCGGGTACAGGGGCAGCACTGAAGCTTTCTTT
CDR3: CASRPGYRGSTEAFF

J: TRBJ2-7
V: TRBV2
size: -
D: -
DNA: TGTGCCAGCAGTGAAGGTTTTACCTACGAGCAGTACTTC
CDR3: CASSEGFTYEQYF